Below are 28 T cell receptor beta chains sequenced from a single sample in a study of CD4 T cell repertoires in COVID-19. This table comes from immunoSEQ multiplex PCR, and its TCRdb copy is limited to in-frame clones, with some not included. The sample has about 75,000 clones; roughly 80% are singletons. The material sequenced was CD4+ T cells from peripheral blood, taken after recovery from COVID-19. These receptors all come from a human donor who had COVID-19.

By proportion, this clone is medium-sized. The V call is TRBV27, the J call TRBJ1-2; D is possibly TRBD1 (6 bases). CDR1 MNHEY and CDR2 SMNVEV come from the germline V gene (reference sequence). This CDR3 has 15 residues. V lost 5 bases, J lost 6 bases, and 19 bases lay in between. CDR3 loop: CASSHQRQARDGYTF. The CDR3 DNA sequence: TGTGCCAGCAGTCACCAACGACAGGCTCGGGATGGCTACACCTTC.

The gene calls are TRBV11-3 and TRBJ2-1; TRBD1 matches 7 bases. Trimming removed 1 base from V and 5 bases from J; junction bases left unmatched: 5. Germline CDR1 SGHNT, CDR2 YENEEA. The CDR3 totals 15 residues. For the CDR3, the DNA is TGTGCCAGCAGCTTAGGACAGGGAAGAAACAATGAGCAGTTCTTC. It translates to CASSLGQGRNNEQFF.

J is TRBJ2-7 and V is TRBV19; D is perhaps TRBD1 or TRBD2 (6 bases each). The CDR3 length is 14 residues. Trimming took off 6 bases at V and 0 bases at J, with 12 bases between the two ends. CDR1 and CDR2 from the germline V gene are LNHDA and SQIVND (reference sequence). This CDR3 is CASSWGRDSYEQYF. The CDR3 DNA follows: TGTGCCAGTAGCTGGGGGCGGGACTCCTACGAGCAGTACTTC.

This clone was observed once. The chain combines TRBV18 with TRBJ1-5; D perhaps matches TRBD1 (5 bases). The CDR3 is made up of 15 amino acids. CDR1 is KGHSH and CDR2 is LQKENI in the germline V gene. The V end was cut by 6 bases, the J end by 5 bases, with 17 bases between. CDR3 loop: CASSPGVDKDQPQHF. The CDR3 DNA reads as TGTGCCAGCTCTCCGGGGGTAGATAAGGATCAGCCCCAGCATTTT.

This clone was detected once. The chain combines TRBV3-1 (or the pseudogene TRBV3-2) with TRBJ2-2; 14 bases fit TRBD2. Losses at the gene ends were 3 bases for V and 9 bases for J; bases not matched to a gene: 3. The CDR3 is made up of 15 amino acids. CDR1 and CDR2 (germline): LGHDT, YNNKEL (reference sequence). CDR3: CASSQGTSGGRELFF. The CDR3 DNA follows: TGTGCCAGCAGCCAGGGGACTAGCGGGGGAAGGGAGCTGTTTTTT.

This sequence joins TRBV19 and TRBJ2-1; 13 bases fit TRBD2. Trimming took 5 bases from V and 7 from J; bases not matched to a gene: 5. The CDR3 is made up of 15 amino acids. CDR1 is LNHDA, CDR2 SQIVND, per germline (reference sequence). Here the CDR3 DNA reads TGTGCCAGTAGTGTGACTAGCGGGAGGTTAAATGAGCAGTTCTTC. It yields the protein CASSVTSGRLNEQFF.

The chain couples TRBV6-5 to TRBJ1-1; TRBD1 is a possible D gene (5 bases). The CDR3 is 14 amino acids. CDR1 and CDR2 (germline): MNHEY, SVGAGI. Trimming pared 9 bases from V and 2 bases from J, leaving 16 bases between. As DNA, the CDR3 is TGTGCCAGACTTACCAGCGGGGGTAACACTGAAGCTTTCTTT. It translates to CARLTSGGNTEAFF.

This clone has just one count. The gene calls are TRBV7-2 and TRBJ1-2, with D tentatively TRBD1 (6 bases). Germline assignment: CDR1 SGHTA and CDR2 FQGNSA. The V end lost 4 bases, the J end lost 5 bases, and 20 bases lay between the germline ends. The CDR3 runs to 16 residues. The CDR3 here is CASSSRTASSVYGYTF. CDR3 bases: TGTGCCAGCAGCTCCCGGACAGCCTCTTCCGTGTATGGCTACACCTTC.

V gene TRBV7-2 combines with J gene TRBJ1-5, with 11 bases lining up with TRBD1. Unmatched junction bases numbered 6, after V lost 5 bases and J lost 6 bases. This CDR3 has 15 residues. Looked up from germline, CDR1 is SGHTA and CDR2 is FQGNSA. CDR3 residues: CASSERTGGGQPQHF. For the CDR3, the DNA is TGTGCCAGCAGCGAGAGGACAGGGGGCGGTCAGCCCCAGCATTTT.

This clone occurred once. The rearrangement links TRBV20-1 to TRBJ1-3; no clear D gene. Trimming cost V 3 bases and J 0 bases, with 9 bases left between them. Germline loops: CDR1 DFQATT, CDR2 SNEGSKA (reference sequence). The CDR3 is 14 amino acids. The CDR3 sequence: CSASISNSGNTIYF. The CDR3 DNA reads TGCAGTGCTAGTATCTCTAACTCTGGAAACACCATATATTTT.

The J gene is TRBJ2-1, the V gene TRBV5-6; TRBD1 agrees at 8 bases. CDR1 is SGHDT, CDR2 YYEEEE, per germline. J was trimmed by 4 bases and V by 0 bases; bases with no gene match: 0. CDR3 length: 14 residues. The CDR3 here is CASSLGQGYNEQFF. CDR3 DNA sequence: TGTGCCAGCAGCTTGGGACAGGGGTACAATGAGCAGTTCTTC.

In this sample, this clone turned up a few times. This rearrangement joins TRBV5-5 to TRBJ1-1; D is uncertain. The CDR3 contains 15 residues. Trimming cost V 2 bases and J 3 bases, with 14 bases left between them. CDR1 is SGHKS and CDR2 is YYEKEE in the germline V gene (reference sequence). The CDR3 sequence: CASSFGPSRYTEAFF. In nucleotides, the CDR3 is TGTGCCAGCAGCTTTGGGCCCTCTCGGTACACTGAAGCTTTCTTT.

This clone was counted only a few times. The rearrangement links TRBV24-1 to TRBJ2-7; D is uncertain. V was trimmed by 3 bases and J by 4 bases, leaving 3 bases between them. Germline V gene data show CDR1 as KGHDR and CDR2 as SFDVKD. The CDR3 spans 11 residues. CDR3 sequence reads: CATSDQYEQYF. The CDR3 DNA reads as TGTGCCACCAGTGATCAGTACGAGCAGTACTTC.

The chain is built from TRBV2 and TRBJ2-7; 13 nucleotides agree with TRBD2. Germline V gene data show CDR1 as SNHLY and CDR2 as FYNNEI. V lost 6 bases to trimming and J lost 2 bases; unmatched junction nucleotides: 4. The CDR3 length is 15 residues. The CDR3 nucleotides read TGTGCCAGCAGCGTAGGGACTAGCGGGACCTACGAGCAGTACTTC. It yields the protein CASSVGTSGTYEQYF.

Note on this clone: Other DNA variants within this sample encode the same CDR3. The chain is built from TRBV3-1 (or the pseudogene TRBV3-2) and TRBJ2-3; a weak D match, TRBD2 (6 bases). There are 11 residues in the CDR3. Germline CDR1 reads LGHDT; CDR2 reads YNNKEL (reference sequence). Trimming removed 8 bases from V and 3 bases from J, with 6 bases in between. The CDR3 DNA reads as TGTGCCAGCGGGGGGACAGATACGCAGTATTTT. Protein: CASGGTDTQYF.

The CDR3 sequence is CASSKQGNEQYF. Here the CDR3 DNA reads TGTGCCAGCAGCAAACAGGGCAACGAGCAGTACTTC. The V gene is TRBV11-2, the J gene TRBJ2-7; a weak D match, TRBD1 (6 bases). With 5 bases removed from V and 5 bases from J, the gap between germline ends came to 10 bases. CDR3 length: 12 amino acids. Germline lookup yields CDR1 SGHAT and CDR2 FQNNGV.

The chain carries TRBV11-1 and TRBJ2-1, with 9 bases aligning to TRBD1. Trimming cost V 4 bases and J 4 bases; bases outside gene matches: 5. This CDR3 contains 15 residues. Germline CDR1 reads SGHAT; CDR2 reads FQDESV (reference sequence). The CDR3 loop is CASSSGQGNYNEQFF. The CDR3 coding sequence is TGTGCCAGCAGCTCCGGACAGGGGAATTACAATGAGCAGTTCTTC. Full variable domain (remainder filled in from reference TRBV11-1 and TRBJ2-1): EAEVAQSPRYKITEKSQAVAFWCDPISGHATLYWYRQILGQGPELLVQFQDESVVDDSQLPKDRFSAERLKGVDSTLKIQPAELGDSAMYLCASSSGQGNYNEQFFGPGTRLTVL.

The chain's CDR3 is CASSLASGQETQYF. DNA of the CDR3: TGTGCCAGCAGCTTAGCGAGCGGGCAAGAGACCCAGTACTTC. V is TRBV7-2 and J is TRBJ2-5, with D perhaps matching TRBD2 (6 bases). V lost 0 bases and J 2 bases, leaving 7 bases between the germline ends. This CDR3 spans 14 amino acids. Germline V gene lookup returns CDR1 SGHTA and CDR2 FQGNSA.

The gene calls are TRBV30 and TRBJ1-2; D remains unclear. The germline gives CDR1 GTSNPN, CDR2 SVGIG (reference sequence). Deletions cut 0 bases from V and 1 base from J, with 6 bases between. The CDR3 consists of 13 residues. The CDR3 sequence: CAWSVELNYGYTF. The CDR3 DNA follows: TGTGCCTGGAGTGTAGAACTTAACTATGGCTACACCTTC.

V gene TRBV19 combines with J gene TRBJ2-5, with 8 nucleotides matching TRBD2. Germline V gene sequence: CDR1 LNHDA, CDR2 SQIVND (reference sequence). V was pared by 6 bases and J by 8 bases, with 14 bases of the junction left unmatched. The CDR3 has 15 residues. CDR3 residues: CASSDYKRESGTQYF. As DNA, the CDR3 is TGTGCCAGTAGCGACTACAAGCGGGAGTCGGGCACCCAGTACTTC.

The V and J genes are TRBV19 and TRBJ2-1; 12 bases are a match to TRBD2. The CDR3 contains 15 residues. V gave up 7 bases and J gave up 8 bases; unmatched junction bases: 9. Germline V gene lookup returns CDR1 LNHDA and CDR2 SQIVND (reference sequence). The CDR3 nucleotides read TGTGCCAGTAATGGGGCGACTAGCGGGAGTTATGAGCAGTTCTTC. Residues: CASNGATSGSYEQFF.

This sequence joins TRBV6-5 and TRBJ1-1; D remains unclear. Germline assignment: CDR1 MNHEY and CDR2 SVGAGI. This CDR3 contains 12 residues. V lost 7 bases to trimming and J lost 1 base, with 7 bases between them. CDR3 sequence: CASKKGNTEAFF. The DNA of the CDR3 is TGTGCCAGCAAGAAGGGGAACACTGAAGCTTTCTTT.

This chain joins TRBV2 and TRBJ2-2; 9 nucleotides match TRBD2. J lost 1 base, V lost 6 bases, and 0 bases had no gene match. The CDR3 runs 14 residues. Germline V gene data show CDR1 as SNHLY and CDR2 as FYNNEI. Written as DNA, the CDR3 is TGTGCCAGCAGAGCGGGGGGGAACACCGGGGAGCTGTTTTTT. It translates to CASRAGGNTGELFF. Complete variable domain (other parts from reference TRBV2 and TRBJ2-2): EPEVTQTPSHQVTQMGQEVILRCVPISNHLYFYWYRQILGQKVEFLVSFYNNEISEKSEIFDDQFSVERPDGSNFTLKIRSTKLEDSAMYFCASRAGGNTGELFFGEGSRLTVL.

The genes are TRBV27 and TRBJ1-6, with D tentatively TRBD1 (5 bases). Germline V gene sequence: CDR1 MNHEY, CDR2 SMNVEV (reference sequence). The germline V and J ends were trimmed by 5 bases and 7 bases, with 15 bases remaining between them. The CDR3 loop spans 15 amino acids. Here the CDR3 reads CASSPHQGSNSPLHF. The CDR3 region has the DNA TGTGCCAGCAGTCCCCATCAGGGTAGCAATTCACCCCTCCACTTT.

This clone has a handful of counts. The rearrangement uses TRBV19 and TRBJ1-2; D unresolved. Trimming removed 8 bases at V and 3 bases at J, with 10 bases between. Germline V gives CDR1 LNHDA, CDR2 SQIVND (reference sequence). The CDR3 length is 12 residues. In DNA, the CDR3 is TGTGCCAGTGGCCTCAAGGACTATGGCTACACCTTC. Translation gives CASGLKDYGYTF.

This clone came up a few times. The CDR3 bases are TGCGCCAGCAGGTCTGATGAAAACACCGGGGAGCTGTTTTTT. Translating it yields CASRSDENTGELFF. This chain connects TRBV10-1 to TRBJ2-2, with D unclear. The V and J ends lost 6 bases and 2 bases respectively, with 10 bases between them. The germline V gene encodes CDR1 WNHNN and CDR2 SYGVQD (reference sequence). This CDR3 is built from 14 residues.

This clone came up a few times. The chain employs TRBV11-2 and TRBJ2-3, with TRBD2 identical over 11 bases. The CDR3 consists of 17 residues. J gave up 2 bases and V 0 bases, and 4 bases lay outside the gene matches. Germline V CDR1 and CDR2: SGHAT, FQNNGV. CDR3 in amino acids: CASSLDPLAGATDTQYF. The DNA of the CDR3 is TGTGCCAGCAGCTTAGATCCACTAGCGGGGGCCACAGATACGCAGTATTTT.

V is TRBV7-2 and J is TRBJ1-2; D unresolved. The CDR3 runs to 10 residues. Germline V gene sequence: CDR1 SGHTA, CDR2 FQGNSA. With 5 bases removed from V and 8 bases from J, the gap between germline ends came to 6 bases. The CDR3 loop reads CASSPWGYTF. CDR3 nucleotide sequence: TGTGCCAGCAGCCCTTGGGGCTACACCTTC.